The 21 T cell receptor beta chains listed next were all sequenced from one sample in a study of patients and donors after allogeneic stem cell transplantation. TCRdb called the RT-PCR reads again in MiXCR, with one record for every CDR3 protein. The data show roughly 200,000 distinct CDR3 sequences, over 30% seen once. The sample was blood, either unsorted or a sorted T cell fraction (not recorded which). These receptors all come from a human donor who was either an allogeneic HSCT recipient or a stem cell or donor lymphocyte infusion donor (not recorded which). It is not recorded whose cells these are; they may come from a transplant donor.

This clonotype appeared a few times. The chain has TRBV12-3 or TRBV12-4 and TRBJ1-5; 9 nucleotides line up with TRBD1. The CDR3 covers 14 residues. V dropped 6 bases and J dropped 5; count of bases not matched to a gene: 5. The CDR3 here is CASRGTGGYQPQHF. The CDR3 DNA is TGTGCCAGCAGGGGTACAGGGGGCTATCAGCCCCAGCATTTT.

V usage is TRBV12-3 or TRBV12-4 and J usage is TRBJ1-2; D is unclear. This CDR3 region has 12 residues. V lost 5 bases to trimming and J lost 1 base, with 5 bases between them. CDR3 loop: CASSPNNYGYTF. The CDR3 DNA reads TGTGCCAGCAGTCCCAATAACTATGGCTACACCTTC.

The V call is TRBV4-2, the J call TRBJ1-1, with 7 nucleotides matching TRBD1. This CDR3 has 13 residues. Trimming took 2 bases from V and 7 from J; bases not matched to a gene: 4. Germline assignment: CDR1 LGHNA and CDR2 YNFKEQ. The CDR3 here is CASSQNRDSEAFF. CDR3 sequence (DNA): TGTGCCAGCAGCCAAAACCGGGACAGTGAAGCTTTCTTT.

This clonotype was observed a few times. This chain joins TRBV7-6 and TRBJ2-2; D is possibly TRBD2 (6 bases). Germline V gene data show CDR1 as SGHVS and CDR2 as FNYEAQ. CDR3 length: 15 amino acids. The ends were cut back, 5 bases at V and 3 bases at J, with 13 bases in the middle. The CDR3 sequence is CASSPLGGYTGELFF. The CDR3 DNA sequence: TGTGCCAGCAGCCCCCTGGGGGGATACACCGGGGAGCTGTTTTTT.

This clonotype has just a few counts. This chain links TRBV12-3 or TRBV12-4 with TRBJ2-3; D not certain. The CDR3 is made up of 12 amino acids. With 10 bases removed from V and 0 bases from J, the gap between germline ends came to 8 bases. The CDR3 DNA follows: TGTGCCACTCTGCGGAGCACAGATACGCAGTATTTT. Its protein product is CATLRSTDTQYF.

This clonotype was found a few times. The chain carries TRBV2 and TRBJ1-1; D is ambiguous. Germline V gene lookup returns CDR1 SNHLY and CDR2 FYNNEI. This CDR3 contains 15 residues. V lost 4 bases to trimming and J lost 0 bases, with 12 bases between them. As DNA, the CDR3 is TGTGCCAGCAGTGTTGTGGGGTCGGTGAACACTGAAGCTTTCTTT. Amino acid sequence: CASSVVGSVNTEAFF.

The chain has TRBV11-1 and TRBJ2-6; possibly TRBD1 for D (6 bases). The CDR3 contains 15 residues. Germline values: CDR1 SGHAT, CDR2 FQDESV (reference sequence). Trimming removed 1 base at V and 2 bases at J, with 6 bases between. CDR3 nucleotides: TGTGCCAGCAGCTTAGACAGGGCTGGGGCCAACGTCCTGACTTTC. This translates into CASSLDRAGANVLTF.

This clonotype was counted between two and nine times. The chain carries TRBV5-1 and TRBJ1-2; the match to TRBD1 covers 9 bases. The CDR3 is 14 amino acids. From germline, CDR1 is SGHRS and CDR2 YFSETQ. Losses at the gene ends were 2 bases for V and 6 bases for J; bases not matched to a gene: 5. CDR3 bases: TGCGCCAGCAGCTTCTGGACAGGGGAGGATGGCTACACCTTC. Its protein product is CASSFWTGEDGYTF.

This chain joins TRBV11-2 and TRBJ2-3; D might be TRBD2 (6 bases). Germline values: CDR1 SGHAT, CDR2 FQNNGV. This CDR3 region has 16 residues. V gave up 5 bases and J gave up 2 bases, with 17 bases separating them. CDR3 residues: CASSPPTSAPTDTQYF. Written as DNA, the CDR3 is TGTGCCAGCAGCCCCCCGACTAGTGCCCCCACAGATACGCAGTATTTT.

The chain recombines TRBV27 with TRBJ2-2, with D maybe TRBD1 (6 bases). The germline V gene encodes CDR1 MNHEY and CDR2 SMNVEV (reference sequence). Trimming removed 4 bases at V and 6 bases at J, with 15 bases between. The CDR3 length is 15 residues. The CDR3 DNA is TGTGCCAGCAGTTCTTCTGCAGGGGCTTCCGGGGAGCTGTTTTTT. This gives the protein CASSSSAGASGELFF.

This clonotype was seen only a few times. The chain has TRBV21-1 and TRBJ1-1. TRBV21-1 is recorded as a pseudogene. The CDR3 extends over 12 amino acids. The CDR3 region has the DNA TGTGCCAGCAGTGCCAGACACACTGAAGCTTTCTTT. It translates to CASSARHTEAFF.

The CDR3, as DNA: TGTGCCAGCAGTTTTCACCGGGGGCGCGAAGCTTTCTTT. Translated: CASSFHRGREAFF. This chain links TRBV12-3 or TRBV12-4 with TRBJ1-1; possible D gene TRBD1, 6 bases. V lost 3 bases, J lost 8 bases, and 13 bases lay in between. The CDR3 has 13 residues.

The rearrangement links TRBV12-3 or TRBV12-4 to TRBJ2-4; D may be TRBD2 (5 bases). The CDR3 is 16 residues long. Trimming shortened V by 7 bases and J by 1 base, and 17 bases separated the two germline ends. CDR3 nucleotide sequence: TGTGCCAGCACCATGAGGGCAGAGGTGGCCAAAAACATTCAGTACTTC. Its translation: CASTMRAEVAKNIQYF.

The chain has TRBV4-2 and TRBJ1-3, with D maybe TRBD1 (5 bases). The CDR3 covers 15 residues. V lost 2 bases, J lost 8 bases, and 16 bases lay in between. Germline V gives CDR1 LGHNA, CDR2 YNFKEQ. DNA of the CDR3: TGTGCCAGCAGCCAACCCCAGGGACCTCGAGACACCATATATTTT. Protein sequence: CASSQPQGPRDTIYF.

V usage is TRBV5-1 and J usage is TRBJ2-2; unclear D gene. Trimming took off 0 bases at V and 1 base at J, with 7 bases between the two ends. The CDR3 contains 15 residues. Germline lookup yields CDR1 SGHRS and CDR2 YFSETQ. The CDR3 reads CASSLGGRNTGELFF. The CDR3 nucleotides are TGCGCCAGCAGCTTGGGAGGACGGAACACCGGGGAGCTGTTTTTT. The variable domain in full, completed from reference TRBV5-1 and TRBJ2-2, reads KAGVTQTPRYLIKTRGQQVTLSCSPISGHRSVSWYQQTPGQGLQFLFEYFSETQRNKGNFPGRFSGRQFSNSRSEMNVSTLELGDSALYLCASSLGGRNTGELFFGEGSRLTVL.

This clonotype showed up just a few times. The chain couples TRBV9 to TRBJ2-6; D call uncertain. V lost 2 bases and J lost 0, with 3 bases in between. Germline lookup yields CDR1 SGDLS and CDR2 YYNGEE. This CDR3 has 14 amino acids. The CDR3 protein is CASSVDSGANVLTF. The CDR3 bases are TGTGCCAGCAGCGTCGACTCTGGGGCCAACGTCCTGACTTTC.

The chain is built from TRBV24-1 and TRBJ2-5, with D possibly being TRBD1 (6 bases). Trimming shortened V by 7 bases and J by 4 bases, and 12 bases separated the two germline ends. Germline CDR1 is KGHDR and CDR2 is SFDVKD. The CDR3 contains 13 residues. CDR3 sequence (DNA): TGTGCCACCAGCCCAGGGGTTCCAGAGACCCAGTACTTC. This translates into CATSPGVPETQYF.

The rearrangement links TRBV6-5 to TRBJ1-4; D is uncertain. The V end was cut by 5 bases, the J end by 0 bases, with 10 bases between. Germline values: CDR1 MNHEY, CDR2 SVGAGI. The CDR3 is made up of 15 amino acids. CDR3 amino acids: CASSVNGATNEKLFF. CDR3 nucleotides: TGTGCCAGCAGTGTGAACGGTGCAACTAATGAAAAACTGTTTTTT.

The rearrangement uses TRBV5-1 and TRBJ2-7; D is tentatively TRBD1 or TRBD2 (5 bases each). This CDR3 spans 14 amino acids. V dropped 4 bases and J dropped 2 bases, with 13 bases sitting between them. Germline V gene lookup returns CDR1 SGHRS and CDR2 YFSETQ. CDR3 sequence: CASSPRDGPYEQYF. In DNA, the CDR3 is TGCGCCAGCAGCCCCCGGGACGGCCCCTACGAGCAGTACTTC.

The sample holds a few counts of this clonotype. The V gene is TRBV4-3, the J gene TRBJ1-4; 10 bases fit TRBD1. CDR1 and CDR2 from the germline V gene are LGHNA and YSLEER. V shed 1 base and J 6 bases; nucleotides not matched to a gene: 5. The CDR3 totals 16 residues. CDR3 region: CASSQGRTGGDEKLFF. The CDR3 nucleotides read TGCGCCAGCAGCCAAGGAAGGACAGGGGGGGATGAAAAACTGTTTTTT.

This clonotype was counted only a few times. The CDR3 protein is CATSREVALGTEAFF. The CDR3 DNA reads TGTGCCACCAGCAGGGAGGTTGCTTTAGGAACTGAAGCTTTCTTT. This rearrangement joins TRBV15 to TRBJ1-1; D is unresolved. V was trimmed by 3 bases and J by 5 bases, leaving 16 bases between them. Germline-derived CDR1 and CDR2 are LNHNV and YYDKDF (reference sequence). The CDR3 has 15 amino acids.